This T cell receptor (beta chain) was identified in a study of blood T cell repertoires in COVID-19. In the study overall: Whether acute or convalescent, the COVID-19 samples came from the United States, Italy and Spain. In each case, the material was cDNA or gDNA derived from T cells, B-cell-depleted T cells, or PBMCs.

In germline, CDR1 is MDHEN, CDR2 SYDVKM. Trimming pared 5 bases from V and 5 bases from J, leaving 7 bases between. The CDR3 spans 12 residues. Study processing details: Reference gene primers were amplified, and this amplification served to estimate nucleated cell counts. The assay was immunoSEQ multiplex PCR, and TCRdb's table has in-frame clones only and misses some. V, J and clone size derive from that table, while D and trimming were established from the DNA sequence. The sample yields about 270,000 clones, under 90% seen once. The chain uses TRBV28 and TRBJ1-3; no clear D. The sequenced sample was peripheral blood. This receptor was identified in a woman aged 18-29 years with acute or convalescent COVID-19. For the CDR3, the DNA is TGTGCCAGCAGTGTGCGCCGAAACACCATATATTTT. Its protein is CASSVRRNTIYF. The full variable domain, with the rest looked up from reference TRBV28 and TRBJ1-3, is DVKVTQSSRYLVKRTGEKVFLECVQDMDHENMFWYRQDPGLGLRLIYFSYDVKMKEKGDIPEGYSVSREKKERFSLILESASTNQTSMYLCASSVRRNTIYFGEGSWLTVV.